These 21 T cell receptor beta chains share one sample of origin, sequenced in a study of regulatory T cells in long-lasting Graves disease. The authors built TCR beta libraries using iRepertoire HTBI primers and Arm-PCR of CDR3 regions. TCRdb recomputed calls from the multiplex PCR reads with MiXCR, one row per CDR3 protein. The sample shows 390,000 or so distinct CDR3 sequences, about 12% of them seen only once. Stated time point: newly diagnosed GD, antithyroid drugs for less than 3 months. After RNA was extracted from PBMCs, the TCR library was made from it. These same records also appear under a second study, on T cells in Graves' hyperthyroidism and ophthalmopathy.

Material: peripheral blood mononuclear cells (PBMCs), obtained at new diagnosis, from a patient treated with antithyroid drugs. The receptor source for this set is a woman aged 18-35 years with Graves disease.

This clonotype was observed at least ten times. CDR3 sequence reads: CASSIGDSSTDTQYF. Written as DNA, the CDR3 is TGTGCCAGTAGTATAGGGGACTCCAGCACAGATACGCAGTATTTT. The chain combines TRBV19 with TRBJ2-3, with D possibly being TRBD2 (6 bases). Between the trimmed V and J ends, which lost 1 base and 0 bases, there was a span of 8 bases. This CDR3 is 15 amino acids long. Germline V gene data show CDR1 as LNHDA and CDR2 as SQIVND (reference sequence).

CDR3 nucleotide sequence: TGTGCCAGCAGCTTGGTAGCCGGCTACACTGAAGCTTTCTTT. It encodes CASSLVAGYTEAFF. The V gene is TRBV5-5, the J gene TRBJ1-1; no firm D call. The CDR3 runs 14 residues. The V gene's germline CDR1 is SGHKS and CDR2 YYEKEE (reference sequence). Trimming removed 0 bases at V and 3 bases at J, with 9 bases between.

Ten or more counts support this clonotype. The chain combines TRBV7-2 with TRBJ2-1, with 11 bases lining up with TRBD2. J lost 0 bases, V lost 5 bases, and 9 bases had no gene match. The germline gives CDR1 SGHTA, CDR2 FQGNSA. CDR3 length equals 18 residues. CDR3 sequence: CASSQWVAGGSSYNEQFF. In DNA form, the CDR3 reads TGTGCCAGCAGCCAATGGGTAGCGGGAGGGAGCTCCTACAATGAGCAGTTCTTC.

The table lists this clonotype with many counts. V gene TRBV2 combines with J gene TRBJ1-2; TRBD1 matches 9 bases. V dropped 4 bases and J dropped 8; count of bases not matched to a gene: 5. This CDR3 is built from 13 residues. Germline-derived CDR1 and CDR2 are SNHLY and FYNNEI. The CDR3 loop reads CASSGWTGDGYTF. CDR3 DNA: TGTGCCAGCAGTGGTTGGACAGGGGACGGCTACACCTTC.

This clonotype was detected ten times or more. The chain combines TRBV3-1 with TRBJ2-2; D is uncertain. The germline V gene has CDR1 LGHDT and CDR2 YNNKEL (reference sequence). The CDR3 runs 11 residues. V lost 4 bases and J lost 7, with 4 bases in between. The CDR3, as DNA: TGTGCCAGCAGCCGCCGCGGGGAGCTGTTTTTT. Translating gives CASSRRGELFF.

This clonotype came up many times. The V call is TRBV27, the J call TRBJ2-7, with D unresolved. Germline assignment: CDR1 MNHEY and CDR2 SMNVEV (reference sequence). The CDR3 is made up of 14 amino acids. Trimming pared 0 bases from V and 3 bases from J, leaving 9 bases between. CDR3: CASSLSGPHYEQYF. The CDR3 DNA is TGTGCCAGCAGTTTATCAGGGCCCCACTACGAGCAGTACTTC.

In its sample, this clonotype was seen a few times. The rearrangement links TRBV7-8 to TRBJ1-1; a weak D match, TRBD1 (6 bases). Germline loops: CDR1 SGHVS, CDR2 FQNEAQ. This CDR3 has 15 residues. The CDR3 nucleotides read TGTGCATCGGGGTCTACCAGGGGCCTTAACACTGAAGCTTTCTTT. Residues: CASGSTRGLNTEAFF.

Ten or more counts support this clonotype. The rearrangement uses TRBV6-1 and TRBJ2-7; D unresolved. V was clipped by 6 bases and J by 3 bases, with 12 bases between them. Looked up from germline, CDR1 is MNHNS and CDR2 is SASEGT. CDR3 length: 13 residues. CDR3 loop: CASRAGDLYEQYV. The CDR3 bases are TGTGCCAGCAGGGCAGGCGACCTCTACGAGCAGTACGTC.

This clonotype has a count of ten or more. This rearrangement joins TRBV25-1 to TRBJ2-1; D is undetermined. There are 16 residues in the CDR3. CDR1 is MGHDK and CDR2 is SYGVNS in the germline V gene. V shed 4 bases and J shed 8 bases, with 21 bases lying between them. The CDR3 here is CASSGRTRRFSDEQFF. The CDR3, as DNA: TGTGCCAGCAGTGGCCGGACCAGGAGATTCAGTGATGAGCAGTTCTTC.

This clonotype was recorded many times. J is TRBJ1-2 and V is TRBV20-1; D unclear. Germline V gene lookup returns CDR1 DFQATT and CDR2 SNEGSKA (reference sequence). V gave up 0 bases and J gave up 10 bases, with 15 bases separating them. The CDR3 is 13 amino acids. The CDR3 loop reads CSAREVWRMDYTF. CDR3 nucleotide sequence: TGCAGTGCTAGAGAGGTGTGGCGAATGGACTACACCTTC.

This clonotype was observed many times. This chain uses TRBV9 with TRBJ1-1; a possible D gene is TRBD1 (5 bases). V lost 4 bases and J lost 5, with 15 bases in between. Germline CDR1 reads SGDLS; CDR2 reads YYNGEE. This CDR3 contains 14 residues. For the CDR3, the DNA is TGTGCCAGCAGCCCCGTGGGGGGGAGGACTGAAGCTTTCTTT. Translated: CASSPVGGRTEAFF.

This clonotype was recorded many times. The chain's CDR3 is CASSLTGKSTYEQYV. DNA of the CDR3: TGTGCCAGCAGCTTGACAGGGAAGAGTACCTACGAGCAGTACGTC. This sequence joins TRBV11-2 and TRBJ2-7; the match to TRBD1 covers 7 bases. V trimming: 3 bases; J trimming: 2 bases; junction bases outside the gene matches: 7. This CDR3 comprises 15 residues. The germline CDR1 and CDR2 sequences are SGHAT and FQNNGV.

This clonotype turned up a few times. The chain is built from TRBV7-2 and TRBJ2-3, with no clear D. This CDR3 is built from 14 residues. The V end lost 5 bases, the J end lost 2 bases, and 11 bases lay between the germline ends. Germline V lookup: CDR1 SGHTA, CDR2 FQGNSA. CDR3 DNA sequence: TGTGCCAGCAGCGACCCCCGGAACACAGATACGCAGTATTTT. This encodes CASSDPRNTDTQYF.

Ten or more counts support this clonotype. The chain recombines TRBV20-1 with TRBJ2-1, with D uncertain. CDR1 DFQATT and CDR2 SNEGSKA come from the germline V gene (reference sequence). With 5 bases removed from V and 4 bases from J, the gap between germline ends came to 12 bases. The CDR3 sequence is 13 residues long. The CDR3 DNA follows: TGCAGTGCTTCCGAGGACGTTTACAATGAGCAGTTCTTC. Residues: CSASEDVYNEQFF.

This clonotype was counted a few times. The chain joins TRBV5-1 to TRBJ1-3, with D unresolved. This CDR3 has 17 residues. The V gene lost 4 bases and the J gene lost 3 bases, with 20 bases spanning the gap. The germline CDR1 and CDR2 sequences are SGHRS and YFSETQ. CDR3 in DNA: TGCGCCAGCAGCCCCAGTAACGTGGCGGTAGATGGAAACACCATATATTTT. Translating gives CASSPSNVAVDGNTIYF.

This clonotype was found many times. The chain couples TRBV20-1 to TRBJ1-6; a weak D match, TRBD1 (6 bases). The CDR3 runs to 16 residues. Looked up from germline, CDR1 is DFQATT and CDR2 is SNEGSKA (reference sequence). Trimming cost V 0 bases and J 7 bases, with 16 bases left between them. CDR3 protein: CSAREPSGQTNSPLHF. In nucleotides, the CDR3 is TGCAGTGCTAGAGAACCTTCCGGACAGACAAATTCACCCCTCCACTTT.

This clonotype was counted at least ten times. The CDR3 DNA sequence: TGTGCCAGCAGCTTGGCCAGTTTGAGAGGCTACACCTTC. This encodes CASSLASLRGYTF. The rearrangement joins TRBV5-6 to TRBJ1-2; the D is unclear. Germline lookup yields CDR1 SGHDT and CDR2 YYEEEE. This CDR3 has 13 amino acids. V lost 0 bases, J lost 8 bases, and 11 bases lay in between. The complete variable domain, with remaining parts taken from reference TRBV5-6 and TRBJ1-2, reads DAGVTQSPTHLIKTRGQQVTLRCSPKSGHDTVSWYQQALGQGPQFIFQYYEEEERQRGNFPDRFSGHQFPNYSSELNVNALLLGDSALYLCASSLASLRGYTFGSGTRLTVV.

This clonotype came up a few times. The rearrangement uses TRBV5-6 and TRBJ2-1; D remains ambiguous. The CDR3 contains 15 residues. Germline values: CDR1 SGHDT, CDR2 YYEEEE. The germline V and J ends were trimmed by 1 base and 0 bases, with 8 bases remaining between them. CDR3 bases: TGTGCCAGCAGCTTGACTTTGAGCTCCTACAATGAGCAGTTCTTC. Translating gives CASSLTLSSYNEQFF.

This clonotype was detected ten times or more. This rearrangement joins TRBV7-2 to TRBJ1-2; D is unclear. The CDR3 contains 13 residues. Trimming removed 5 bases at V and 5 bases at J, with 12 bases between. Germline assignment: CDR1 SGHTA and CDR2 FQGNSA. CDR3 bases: TGTGCCAGCAGCCCTCCCTGGGCATATGGCTACACCTTC. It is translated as CASSPPWAYGYTF.

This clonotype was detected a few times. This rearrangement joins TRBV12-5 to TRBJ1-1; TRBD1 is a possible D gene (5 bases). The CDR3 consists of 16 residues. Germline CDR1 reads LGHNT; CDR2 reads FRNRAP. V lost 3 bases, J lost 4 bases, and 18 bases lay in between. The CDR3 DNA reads TGTGCTAGTGGTTTTTCCGCAGGGAACCCTAGCACTGAAGCTTTCTTT. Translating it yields CASGFSAGNPSTEAFF.

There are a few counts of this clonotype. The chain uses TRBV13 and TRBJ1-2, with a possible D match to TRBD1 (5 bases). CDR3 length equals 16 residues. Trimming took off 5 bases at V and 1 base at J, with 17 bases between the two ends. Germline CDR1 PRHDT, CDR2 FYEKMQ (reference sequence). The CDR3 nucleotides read TGTGCCAGCAGCATTCACCCGGTGGGGGGTAACTATGGCTACACCTTC. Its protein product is CASSIHPVGGNYGYTF.